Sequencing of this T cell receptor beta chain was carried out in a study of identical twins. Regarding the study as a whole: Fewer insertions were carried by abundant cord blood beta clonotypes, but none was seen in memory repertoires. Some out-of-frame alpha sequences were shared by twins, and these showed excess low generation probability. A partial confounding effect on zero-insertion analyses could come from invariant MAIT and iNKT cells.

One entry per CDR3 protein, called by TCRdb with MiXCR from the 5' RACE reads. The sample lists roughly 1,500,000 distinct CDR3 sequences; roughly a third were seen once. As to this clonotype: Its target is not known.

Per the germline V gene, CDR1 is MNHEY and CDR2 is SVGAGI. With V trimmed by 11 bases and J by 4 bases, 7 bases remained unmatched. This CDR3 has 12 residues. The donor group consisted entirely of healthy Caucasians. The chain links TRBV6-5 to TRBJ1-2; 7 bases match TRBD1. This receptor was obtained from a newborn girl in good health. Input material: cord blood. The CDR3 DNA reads TGTGCCTCGGGCAGGGGGTCCTATGGCTACACCTTC. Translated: CASGRGSYGYTF.